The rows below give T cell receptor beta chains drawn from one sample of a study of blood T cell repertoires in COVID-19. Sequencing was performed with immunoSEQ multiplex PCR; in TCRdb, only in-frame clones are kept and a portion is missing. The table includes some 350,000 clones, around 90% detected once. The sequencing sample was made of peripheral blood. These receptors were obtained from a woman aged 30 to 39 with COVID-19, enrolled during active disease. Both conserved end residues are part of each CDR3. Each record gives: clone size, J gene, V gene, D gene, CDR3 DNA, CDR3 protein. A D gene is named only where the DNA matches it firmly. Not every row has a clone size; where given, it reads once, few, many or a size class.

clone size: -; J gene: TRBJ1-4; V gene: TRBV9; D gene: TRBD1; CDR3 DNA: TGTGCCAGCAGCCTGAGTGACAGGGGGAATGGAAAACTGTTTTTT; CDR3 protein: CASSLSDRGNGKLFF
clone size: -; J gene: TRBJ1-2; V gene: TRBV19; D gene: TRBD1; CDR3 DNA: TGTGCCACCGGGACAGGACAGGGATTTGGCTACACCTTC; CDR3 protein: CATGTGQGFGYTF
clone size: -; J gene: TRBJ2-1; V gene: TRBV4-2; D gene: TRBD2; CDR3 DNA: TGTGCCAGCAGCCAAGGAGCGGGGGGCTCCGTATACAATGAGCAGTTCTTC; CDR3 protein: CASSQGAGGSVYNEQFF
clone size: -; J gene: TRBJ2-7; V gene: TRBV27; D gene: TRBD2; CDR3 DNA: TGTGCCAGCAGTCCGAGGACTAGCGGGGGGTACGAGCAGTACTTC; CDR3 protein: CASSPRTSGGYEQYF
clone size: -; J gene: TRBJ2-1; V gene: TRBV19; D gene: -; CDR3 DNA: TGTGCCAGTAGTATCAACAGTGGTGAGCAGTTCTTC; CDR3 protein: CASSINSGEQFF
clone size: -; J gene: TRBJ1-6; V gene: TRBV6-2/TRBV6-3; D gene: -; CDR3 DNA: TGTGCCAGCAGTTACGGGCAATCACCCCTCCACTTT; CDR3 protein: CASSYGQSPLHF
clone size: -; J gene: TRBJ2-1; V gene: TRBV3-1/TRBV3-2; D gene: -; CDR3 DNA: TGTGCCAGCAGCCCCCACAGGGACTACTCCTACAATGAGCAGTTCTTC; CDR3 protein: CASSPHRDYSYNEQFF
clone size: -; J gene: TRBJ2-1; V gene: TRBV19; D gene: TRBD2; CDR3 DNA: TGTGCCAGTAGTCTACCCTCGGACGGGACTAGCTATTTCTTC; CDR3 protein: CASSLPSDGTSYFF
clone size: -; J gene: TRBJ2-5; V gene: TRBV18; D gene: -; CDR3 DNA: TGTGCCAGCTCAATCGGACAGAGGGAGACCCAGTACTTC; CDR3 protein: CASSIGQRETQYF
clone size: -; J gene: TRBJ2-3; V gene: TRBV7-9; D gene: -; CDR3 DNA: TGTGCCAGCAGCCCAGGGTTTAGTACAGATACGCAGTATTTT; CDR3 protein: CASSPGFSTDTQYF
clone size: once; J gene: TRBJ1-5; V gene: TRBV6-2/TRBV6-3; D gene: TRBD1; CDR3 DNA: TGTGCCAGCAGCCAGGACAGGGCTAGCAATCAGCCCCAGCATTTT; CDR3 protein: CASSQDRASNQPQHF
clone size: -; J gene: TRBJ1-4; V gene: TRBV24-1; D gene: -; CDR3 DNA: TGTGCCACCAGTGGCGGACAAAATGAAAAACTGTTTTTT; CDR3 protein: CATSGGQNEKLFF
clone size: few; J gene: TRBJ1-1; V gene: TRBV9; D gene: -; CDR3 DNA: TGTGCCAGCAGCCCAAGCGGACAGCCGAACACTGAAGCTTTCTTT; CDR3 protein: CASSPSGQPNTEAFF
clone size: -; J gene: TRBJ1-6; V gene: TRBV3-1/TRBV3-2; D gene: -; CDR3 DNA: TGTGCCAGCAACCCTAGCATAGATAATTCACCCCTCCACTTT; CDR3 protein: CASNPSIDNSPLHF
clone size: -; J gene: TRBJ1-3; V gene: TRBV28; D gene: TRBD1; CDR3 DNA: TGTGCCAGCAGCTATGATTACTCCGATCAGGGGGTTGGTGGAAACACCATATATTTT; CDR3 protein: CASSYDYSDQGVGGNTIYF
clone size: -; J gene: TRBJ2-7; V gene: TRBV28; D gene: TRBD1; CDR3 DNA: TGTGCCAGCACGCTCACCCCGCCTGGACAGGGGGCTAGCGAGCAGTACTTC; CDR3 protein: CASTLTPPGQGASEQYF
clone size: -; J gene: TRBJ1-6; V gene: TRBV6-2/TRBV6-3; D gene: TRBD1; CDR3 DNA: TGTGCCAGCAGTACCCAGCACGGACAGGGGGGAATTCGGGCGGCCCTCCACTTT; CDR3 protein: CASSTQHGQGGIRAALHF
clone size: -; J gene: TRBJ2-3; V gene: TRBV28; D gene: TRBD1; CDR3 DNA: TGTGCCAGCAGTTTACAAATCCTTCGGACAGGGGAGGACACAGATACGCAGTATTTT; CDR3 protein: CASSLQILRTGEDTDTQYF
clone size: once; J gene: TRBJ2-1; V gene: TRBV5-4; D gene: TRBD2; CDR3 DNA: TGTGCCAGCAGCTTAGCGGGAGGTCGCCCGAGATCCCCGTTCTTC; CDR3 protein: CASSLAGGRPRSPFF
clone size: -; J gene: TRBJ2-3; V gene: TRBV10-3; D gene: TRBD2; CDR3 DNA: TGTGCCACCCTAGAAGCGGGGAGATTCACAGATACGCAGTATTTT; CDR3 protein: CATLEAGRFTDTQYF
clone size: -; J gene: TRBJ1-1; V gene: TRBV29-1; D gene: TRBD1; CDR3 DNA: TGCAGCGTTGGACAGGGGGCCACTGAAGCTTTCTTT; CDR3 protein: CSVGQGATEAFF
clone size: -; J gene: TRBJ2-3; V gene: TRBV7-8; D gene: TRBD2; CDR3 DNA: TGTGCCAGCAGCTTAGCAGCGGGGCGCCCTACAGATACGCAGTATTTT; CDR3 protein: CASSLAAGRPTDTQYF
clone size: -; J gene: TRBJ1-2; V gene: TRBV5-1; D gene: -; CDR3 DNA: TGCGCCAGCAGCCTACTAGAGGACGGCTATGGCTACACCTTC; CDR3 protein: CASSLLEDGYGYTF
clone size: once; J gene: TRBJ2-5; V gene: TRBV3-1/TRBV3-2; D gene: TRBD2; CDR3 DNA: TGTGCCAGCAGCCATTTAAGACTAGCGGGGGGAGGGGACCAAGAGACCCAGTACTTC; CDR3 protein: CASSHLRLAGGGDQETQYF
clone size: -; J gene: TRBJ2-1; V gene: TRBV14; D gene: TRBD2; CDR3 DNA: TGTGCCAGCAGCCCGGTAGCGGGATCCTACAATGAGCAGTTCTTC; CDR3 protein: CASSPVAGSYNEQFF
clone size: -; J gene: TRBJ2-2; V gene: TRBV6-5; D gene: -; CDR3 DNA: TGTGCCGCGACTGTCCCCGGGGAGCTGTTTTTT; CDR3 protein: CAATVPGELFF
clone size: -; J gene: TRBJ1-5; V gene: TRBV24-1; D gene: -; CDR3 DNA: TGTGCCACCAGTGATACCGGGACACCTAATCAGCCCCAGCATTTT; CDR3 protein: CATSDTGTPNQPQHF
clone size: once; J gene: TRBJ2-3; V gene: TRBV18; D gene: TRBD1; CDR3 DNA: TGTGCCAGCTCACCCCTGACCGGGACAGGGGAAGTAACGCAGTATTTT; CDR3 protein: CASSPLTGTGEVTQYF
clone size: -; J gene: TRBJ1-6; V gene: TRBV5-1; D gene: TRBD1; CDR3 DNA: TGCGCCAGCAGCTTGGCGGCAGGGGGCGCCTCACCCCTCCACTTT; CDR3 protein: CASSLAAGGASPLHF
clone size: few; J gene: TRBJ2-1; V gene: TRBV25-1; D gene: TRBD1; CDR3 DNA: TGTGCCAGCAGTGCCCGGACAGGGATGCAGTTCTTC; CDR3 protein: CASSARTGMQFF
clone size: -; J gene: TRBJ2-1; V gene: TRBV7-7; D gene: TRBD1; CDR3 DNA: TGTGCTAGCCAACCCTGGGACCGGACAGGGGGCAATGAGCAGTTCTTC; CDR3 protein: CASQPWDRTGGNEQFF
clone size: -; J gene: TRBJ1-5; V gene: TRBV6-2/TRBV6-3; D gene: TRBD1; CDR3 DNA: TGTGCCAGCTGCCAGGGGGCCTATCAGCCCCAGCATTTT; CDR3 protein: CASCQGAYQPQHF
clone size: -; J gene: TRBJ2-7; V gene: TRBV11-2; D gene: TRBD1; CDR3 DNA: TGTGCCAGCAGCCCCGGGACAGGGGATCTACACGAGCAGTACTTC; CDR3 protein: CASSPGTGDLHEQYF
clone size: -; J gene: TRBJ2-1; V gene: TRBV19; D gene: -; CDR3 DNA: TGTGCCAGTAGTATAGGTTTCAGGGGGGAAGGTAATGAGCAGTTCTTC; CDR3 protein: CASSIGFRGEGNEQFF
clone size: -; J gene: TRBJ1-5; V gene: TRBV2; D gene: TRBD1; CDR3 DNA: TGTGCCAGCAGGGCGCCGGGACAGGGGGCTCCTGGGGACCAGCCCCAGCATTTT; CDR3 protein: CASRAPGQGAPGDQPQHF
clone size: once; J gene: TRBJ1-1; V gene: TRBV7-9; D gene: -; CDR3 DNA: TGTGCCAGCAGCTTAATTTCTACTGAAGCTTTCTTT; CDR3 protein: CASSLISTEAFF
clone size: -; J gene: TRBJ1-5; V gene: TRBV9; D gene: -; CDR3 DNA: TGTGCCAGCAGCGTAGGGCAGGGCCTCAATCAGCCCCAGCATTTT; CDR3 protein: CASSVGQGLNQPQHF
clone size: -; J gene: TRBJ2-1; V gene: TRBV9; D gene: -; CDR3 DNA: TGTGCCAGCAGCCAGACTAGTTCACCCCTCCACAATGAGCAGTTCTTC; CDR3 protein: CASSQTSSPLHNEQFF
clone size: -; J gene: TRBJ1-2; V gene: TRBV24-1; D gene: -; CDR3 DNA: TGTGCCACCAGTCCCCGAGCCGGGATTCGAGATGGCTACACCTTC; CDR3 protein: CATSPRAGIRDGYTF
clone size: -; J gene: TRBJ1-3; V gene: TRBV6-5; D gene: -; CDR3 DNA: TGTGCCAGCAGAACGACGGCGGACTCTGGAAACACCATATATTTT; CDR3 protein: CASRTTADSGNTIYF
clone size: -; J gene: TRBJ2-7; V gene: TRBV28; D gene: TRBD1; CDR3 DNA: TGTGCCAGCAGTGCGGGACAGGGGGCCGAGCAGTACTTC; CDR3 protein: CASSAGQGAEQYF
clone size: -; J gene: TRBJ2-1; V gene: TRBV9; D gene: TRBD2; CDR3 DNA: TGTGCCAGCAGCGTAGTCGGACTAGCGGGAGGCGATGAGCAGTTCTTC; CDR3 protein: CASSVVGLAGGDEQFF
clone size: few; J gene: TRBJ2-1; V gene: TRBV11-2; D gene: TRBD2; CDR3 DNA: TGTGCCAGCAGCTTAGGCTTGAGGCGGGAGAGCAGCAATGAGCAGTTCTTC; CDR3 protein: CASSLGLRRESSNEQFF
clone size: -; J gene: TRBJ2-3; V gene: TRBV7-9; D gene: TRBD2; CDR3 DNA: TGTGCCGGCTGGGGGGGTACTACAGATACGCAGTATTTT; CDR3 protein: CAGWGGTTDTQYF
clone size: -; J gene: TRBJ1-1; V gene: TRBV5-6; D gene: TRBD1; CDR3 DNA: TGTGCCAGCAGCGCGTCGGACAGGGCGCTCACTGAAGCTTTCTTT; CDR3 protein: CASSASDRALTEAFF
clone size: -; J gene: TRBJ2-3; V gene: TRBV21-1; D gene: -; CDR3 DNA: TGTGCCAGCAGCAACTTGGCGACAGGGGGTAAACAACCCTTCCAAGGCACGCAGTATTTT; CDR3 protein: CASSNLATGGKQPFQGTQYF
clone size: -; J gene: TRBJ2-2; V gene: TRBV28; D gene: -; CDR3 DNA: TGTGCCAGCAACAGCCAAAACACCGGGGAGCTGTTTTTT; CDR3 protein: CASNSQNTGELFF
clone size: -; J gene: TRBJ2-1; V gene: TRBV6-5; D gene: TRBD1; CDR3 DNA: TGTGCCAGCAGCTTGGACAGGGGGGCTGAGCAGTTCTTC; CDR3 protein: CASSLDRGAEQFF
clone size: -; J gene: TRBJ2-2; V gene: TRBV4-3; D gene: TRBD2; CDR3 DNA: TGCGCCAGCAGCCAAGATACGCGGGGGACCGGGGAGCTGTTTTTT; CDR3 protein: CASSQDTRGTGELFF
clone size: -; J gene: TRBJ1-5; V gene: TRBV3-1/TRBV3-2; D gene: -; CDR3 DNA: TGTGCCAGCAGCCAAGCCCCCGGGTTGTGGCAGCCCCAGCATTTT; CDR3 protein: CASSQAPGLWQPQHF
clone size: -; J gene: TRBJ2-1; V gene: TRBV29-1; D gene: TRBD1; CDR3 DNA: TGCAGCGCCGACAGGGAAAACCAGGACAATGAGCAGTTCTTC; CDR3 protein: CSADRENQDNEQFF
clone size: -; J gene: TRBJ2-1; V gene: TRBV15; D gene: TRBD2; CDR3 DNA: TGTGCCACCAGCAGGGGGATTAGCGGGAGGGTTGAGCAGTTCTTC; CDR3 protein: CATSRGISGRVEQFF
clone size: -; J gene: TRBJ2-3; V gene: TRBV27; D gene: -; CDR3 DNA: TGTGCCAGCAGCCCTACAGGGTCTAGCACAGATACGCAGTATTTT; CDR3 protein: CASSPTGSSTDTQYF